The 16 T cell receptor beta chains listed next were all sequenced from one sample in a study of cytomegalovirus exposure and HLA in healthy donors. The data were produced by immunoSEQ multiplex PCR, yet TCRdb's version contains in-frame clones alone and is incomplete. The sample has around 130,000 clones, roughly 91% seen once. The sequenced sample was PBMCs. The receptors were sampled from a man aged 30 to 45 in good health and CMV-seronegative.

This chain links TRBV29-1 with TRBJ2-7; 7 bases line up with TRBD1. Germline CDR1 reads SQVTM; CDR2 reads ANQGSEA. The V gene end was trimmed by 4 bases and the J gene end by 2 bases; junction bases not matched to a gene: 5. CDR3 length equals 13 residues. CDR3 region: CSVGPGGPYEQYF. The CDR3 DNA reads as TGCAGCGTTGGGCCAGGGGGTCCCTACGAGCAGTACTTC.

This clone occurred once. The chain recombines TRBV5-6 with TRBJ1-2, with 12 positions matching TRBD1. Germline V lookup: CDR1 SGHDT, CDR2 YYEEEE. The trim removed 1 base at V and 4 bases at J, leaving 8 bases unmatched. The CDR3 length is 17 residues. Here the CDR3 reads CASSLWGTGGVPYGYTF. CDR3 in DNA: TGTGCCAGCAGCTTGTGGGGGACAGGGGGCGTCCCCTATGGCTACACCTTC.

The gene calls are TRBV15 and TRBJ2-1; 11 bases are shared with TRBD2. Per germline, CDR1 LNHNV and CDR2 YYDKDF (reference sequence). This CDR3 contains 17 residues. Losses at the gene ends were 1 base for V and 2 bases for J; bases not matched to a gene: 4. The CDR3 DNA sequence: TGTGCCACCAGCAGAGCCGGTAGCGGGGGGGCCTACAATGAGCAGTTCTTC. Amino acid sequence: CATSRAGSGGAYNEQFF.

The CDR3 DNA is TGTGCCAGCAGTTACCAACCAGGGGGTCTGCTCGAAGCTTTCTTT. Protein: CASSYQPGGLLEAFF. The rearrangement joins TRBV6-5 to TRBJ1-1; 7 nucleotides align to TRBD1. From germline, CDR1 is MNHEY and CDR2 SVGAGI. J was trimmed by 8 bases and V by 2 bases; bases with no gene match: 11. The CDR3 length is 15 residues.

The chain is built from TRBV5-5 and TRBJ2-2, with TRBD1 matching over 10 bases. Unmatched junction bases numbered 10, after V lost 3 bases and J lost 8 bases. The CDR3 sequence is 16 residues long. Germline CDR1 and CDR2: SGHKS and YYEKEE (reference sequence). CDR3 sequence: CASSSGQGILLGELFF. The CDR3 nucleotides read TGTGCCAGCAGCTCGGGACAGGGGATCCTACTAGGGGAGCTGTTTTTT.

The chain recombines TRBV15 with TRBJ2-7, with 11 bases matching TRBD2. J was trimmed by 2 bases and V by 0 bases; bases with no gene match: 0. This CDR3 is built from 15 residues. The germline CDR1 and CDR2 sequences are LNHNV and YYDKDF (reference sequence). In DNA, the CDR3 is TGTGCCACCAGCAGAGAGACTAGCGGGGCCTACGAGCAGTACTTC. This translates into CATSRETSGAYEQYF.

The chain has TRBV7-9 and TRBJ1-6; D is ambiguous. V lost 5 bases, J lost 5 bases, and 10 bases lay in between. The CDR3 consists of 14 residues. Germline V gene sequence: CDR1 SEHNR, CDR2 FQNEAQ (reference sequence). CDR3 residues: CASSDRVDNSPLHF. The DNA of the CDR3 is TGTGCCAGCAGCGATCGGGTCGATAATTCACCCCTCCACTTT.

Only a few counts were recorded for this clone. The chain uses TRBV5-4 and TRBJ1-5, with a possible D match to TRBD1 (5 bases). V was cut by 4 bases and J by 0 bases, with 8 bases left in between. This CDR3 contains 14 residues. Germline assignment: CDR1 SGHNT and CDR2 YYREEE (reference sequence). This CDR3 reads CASSAQDSNQPQHF. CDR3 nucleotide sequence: TGTGCCAGCAGCGCACAGGATAGCAATCAGCCCCAGCATTTT.

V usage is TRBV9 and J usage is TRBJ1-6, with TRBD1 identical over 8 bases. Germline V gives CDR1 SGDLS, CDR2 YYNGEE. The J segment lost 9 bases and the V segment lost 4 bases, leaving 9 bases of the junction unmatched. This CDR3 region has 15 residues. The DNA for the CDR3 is TGTGCCAGCAGCCCGACAGGGGCCGCGGGTTCACCCCTCCACTTT. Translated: CASSPTGAAGSPLHF.

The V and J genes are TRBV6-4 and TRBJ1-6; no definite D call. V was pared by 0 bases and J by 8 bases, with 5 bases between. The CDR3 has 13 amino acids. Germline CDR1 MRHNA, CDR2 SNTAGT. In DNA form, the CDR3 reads TGTGCCAGCAGTGACTCTCATTATTCACCCCTCCACTTT. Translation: CASSDSHYSPLHF.

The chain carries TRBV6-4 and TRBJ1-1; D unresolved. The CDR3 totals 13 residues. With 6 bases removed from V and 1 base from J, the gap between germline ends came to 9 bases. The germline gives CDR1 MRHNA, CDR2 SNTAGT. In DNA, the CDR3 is TGTGCCAGCAGCCCACGGGGGAACACTGAAGCTTTCTTT. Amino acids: CASSPRGNTEAFF.

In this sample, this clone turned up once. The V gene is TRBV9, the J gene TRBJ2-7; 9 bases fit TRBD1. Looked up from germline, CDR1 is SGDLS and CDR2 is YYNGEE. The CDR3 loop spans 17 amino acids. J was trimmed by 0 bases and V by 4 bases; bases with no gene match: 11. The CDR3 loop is CASSPTSRTGVSYEQYF. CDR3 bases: TGTGCCAGCAGCCCAACCTCGAGGACAGGGGTCTCCTACGAGCAGTACTTC.

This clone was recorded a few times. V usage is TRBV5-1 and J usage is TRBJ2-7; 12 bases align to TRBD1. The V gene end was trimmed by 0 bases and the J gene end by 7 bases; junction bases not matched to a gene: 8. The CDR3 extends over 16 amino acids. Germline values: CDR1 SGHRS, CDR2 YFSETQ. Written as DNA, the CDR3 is TGCGCCAGCAGCTTGGGAGGGACAGGGGGCGCGGGAGAGCAGTACTTC. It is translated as CASSLGGTGGAGEQYF.

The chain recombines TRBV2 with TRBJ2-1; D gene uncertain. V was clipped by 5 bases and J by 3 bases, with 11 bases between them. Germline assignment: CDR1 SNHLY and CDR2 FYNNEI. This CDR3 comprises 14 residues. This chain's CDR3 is CASSTRGSYNEQFF. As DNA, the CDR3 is TGTGCCAGCAGTACCCGAGGCAGCTACAATGAGCAGTTCTTC. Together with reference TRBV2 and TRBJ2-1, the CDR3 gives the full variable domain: EPEVTQTPSHQVTQMGQEVILRCVPISNHLYFYWYRQILGQKVEFLVSFYNNEISEKSEIFDDQFSVERPDGSNFTLKIRSTKLEDSAMYFCASSTRGSYNEQFFGPGTRLTVL.

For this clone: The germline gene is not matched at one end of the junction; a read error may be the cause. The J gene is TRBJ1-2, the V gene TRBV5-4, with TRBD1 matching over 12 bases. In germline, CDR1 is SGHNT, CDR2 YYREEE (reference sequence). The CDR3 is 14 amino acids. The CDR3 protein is CASTRWDRGLANHF. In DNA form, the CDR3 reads TGTGCCAGCACCCGCTGGGACAGGGGGCTTGCGAACCACTTC. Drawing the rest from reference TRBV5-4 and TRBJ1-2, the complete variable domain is ETGVTQSPTHLIKTRGQQVTLRCSSQSGHNTVSWYQQALGQGPQFIFQYYREEENGRGNFPPRFSGLQFPNYSSELNVNALELDDSALYLCASTRWDRGLANHFGSGTRLTVV.

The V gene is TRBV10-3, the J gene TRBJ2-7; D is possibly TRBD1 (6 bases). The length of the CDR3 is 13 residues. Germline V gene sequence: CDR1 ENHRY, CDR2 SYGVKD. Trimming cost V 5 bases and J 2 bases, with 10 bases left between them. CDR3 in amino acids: CAISRDTAYEQYF. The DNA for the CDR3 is TGTGCCATCAGTAGGGACACAGCCTACGAGCAGTACTTC.